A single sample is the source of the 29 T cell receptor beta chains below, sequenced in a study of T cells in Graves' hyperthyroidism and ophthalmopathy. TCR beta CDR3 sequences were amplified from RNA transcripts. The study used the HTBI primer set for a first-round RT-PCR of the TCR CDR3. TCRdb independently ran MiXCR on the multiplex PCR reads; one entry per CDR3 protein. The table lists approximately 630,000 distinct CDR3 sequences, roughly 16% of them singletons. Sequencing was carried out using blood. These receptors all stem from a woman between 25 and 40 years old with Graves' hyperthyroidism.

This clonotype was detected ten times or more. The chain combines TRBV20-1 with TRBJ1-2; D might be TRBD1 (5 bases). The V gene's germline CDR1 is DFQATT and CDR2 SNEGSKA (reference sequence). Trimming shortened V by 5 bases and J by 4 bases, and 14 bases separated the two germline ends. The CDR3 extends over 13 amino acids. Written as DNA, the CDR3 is TGCAGTGCTCGGACAAACTCTCTCTATGGCTACACCTTC. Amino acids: CSARTNSLYGYTF.

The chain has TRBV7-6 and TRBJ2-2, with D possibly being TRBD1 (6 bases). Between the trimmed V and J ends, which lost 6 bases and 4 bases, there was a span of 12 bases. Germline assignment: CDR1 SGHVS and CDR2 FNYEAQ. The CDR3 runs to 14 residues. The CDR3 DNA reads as TGTGCCAGCAGTCGACAGGCTATCACCGGGGAGCTGTTTTTT. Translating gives CASSRQAITGELFF.

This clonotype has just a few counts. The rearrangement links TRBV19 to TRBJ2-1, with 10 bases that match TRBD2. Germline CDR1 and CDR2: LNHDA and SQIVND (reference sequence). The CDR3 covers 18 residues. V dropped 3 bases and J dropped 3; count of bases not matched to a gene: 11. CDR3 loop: CASSIPKGLADNYNEQFF. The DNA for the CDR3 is TGTGCCAGTAGTATCCCTAAAGGACTAGCGGACAACTACAATGAGCAGTTCTTC. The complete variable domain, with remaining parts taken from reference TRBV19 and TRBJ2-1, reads DGGITQSPKYLFRKEGQNVTLSCEQNLNHDAMYWYRQDPGQGLRLIYYSQIVNDFQKGDIAEGYSVSREKKESFPLTVTSAQKNPTAFYLCASSIPKGLADNYNEQFFGPGTRLTVL.

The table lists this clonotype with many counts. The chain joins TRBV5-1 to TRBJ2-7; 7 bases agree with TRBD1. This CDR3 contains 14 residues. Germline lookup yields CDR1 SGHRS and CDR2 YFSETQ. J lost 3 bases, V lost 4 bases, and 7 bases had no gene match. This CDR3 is CASSPDRVRYEQYF. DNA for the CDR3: TGCGCCAGCAGCCCCGACAGGGTTCGCTACGAGCAGTACTTC.

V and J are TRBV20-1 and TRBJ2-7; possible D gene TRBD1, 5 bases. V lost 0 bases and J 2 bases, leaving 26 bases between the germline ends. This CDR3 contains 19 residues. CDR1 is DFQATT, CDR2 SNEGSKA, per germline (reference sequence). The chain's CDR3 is CSARDLQGALQPSPYEQYF. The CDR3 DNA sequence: TGCAGTGCTAGAGATCTCCAGGGTGCCCTACAGCCTTCACCCTACGAGCAGTACTTC.

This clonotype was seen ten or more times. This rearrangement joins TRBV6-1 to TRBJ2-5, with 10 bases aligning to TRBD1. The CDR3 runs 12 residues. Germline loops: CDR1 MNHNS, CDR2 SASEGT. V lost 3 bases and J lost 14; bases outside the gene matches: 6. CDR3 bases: TGTGCCAGCAGTGAGGGGGGGACAGGGGACTACTTC. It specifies CASSEGGTGDYF.

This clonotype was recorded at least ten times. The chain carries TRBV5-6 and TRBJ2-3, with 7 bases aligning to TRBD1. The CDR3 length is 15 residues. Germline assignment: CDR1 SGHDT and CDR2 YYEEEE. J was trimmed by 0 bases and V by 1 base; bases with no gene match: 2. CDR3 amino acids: CASSLNRGSTDTQYF. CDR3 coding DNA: TGTGCCAGCAGCTTGAACAGGGGTAGCACAGATACGCAGTATTTT.

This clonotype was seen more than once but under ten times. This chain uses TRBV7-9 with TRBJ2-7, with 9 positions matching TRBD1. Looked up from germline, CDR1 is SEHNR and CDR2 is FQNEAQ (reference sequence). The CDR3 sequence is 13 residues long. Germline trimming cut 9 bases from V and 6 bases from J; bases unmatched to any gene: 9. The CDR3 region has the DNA TGTGCCAGTACCGGGACAGGGCAAAGCGAGCAGTACTTC. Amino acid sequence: CASTGTGQSEQYF.

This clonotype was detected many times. Here the CDR3 DNA reads TGCGCCAGCAGCGGGGACGGCTCTTATGGCTACACCTTC. Translating it yields CASSGDGSYGYTF. The chain combines TRBV5-1 with TRBJ1-2, with D possibly TRBD1 on 5 matching bases. Germline CDR1 and CDR2: SGHRS and YFSETQ. This CDR3 has 13 residues. V lost 4 bases and J lost 5, with 12 bases in between.

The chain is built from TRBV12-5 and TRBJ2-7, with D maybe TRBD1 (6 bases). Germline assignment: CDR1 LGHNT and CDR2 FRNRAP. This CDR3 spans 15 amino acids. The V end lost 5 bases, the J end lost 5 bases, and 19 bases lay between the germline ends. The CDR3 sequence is CASGAGQPRADEQYF. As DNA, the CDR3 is TGTGCTAGTGGTGCTGGACAGCCAAGGGCCGACGAGCAGTACTTC.

CDR3 nucleotides: TGTGCCAGCAGTCCAACACCGGGAGGCTACGAGCAGTACTTC. Translating it yields CASSPTPGGYEQYF. This chain uses TRBV27 with TRBJ2-7; 7 nucleotides agree with TRBD2. The trim removed 5 bases at V and 3 bases at J, leaving 7 bases unmatched. The germline V gene encodes CDR1 MNHEY and CDR2 SMNVEV (reference sequence). CDR3 length: 14 residues.

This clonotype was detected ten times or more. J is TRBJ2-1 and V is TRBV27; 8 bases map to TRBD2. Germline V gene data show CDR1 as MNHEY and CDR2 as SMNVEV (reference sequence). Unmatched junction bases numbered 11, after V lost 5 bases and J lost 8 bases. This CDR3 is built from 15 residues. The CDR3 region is CASSPQRTSFHEQFF. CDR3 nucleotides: TGTGCCAGCAGTCCGCAGCGGACTAGCTTCCATGAGCAGTTCTTC.

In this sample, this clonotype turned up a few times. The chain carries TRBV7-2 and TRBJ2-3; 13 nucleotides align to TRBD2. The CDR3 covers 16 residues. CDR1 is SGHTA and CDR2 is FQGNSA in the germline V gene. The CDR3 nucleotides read TGTGCAGTGAGACTAGCGGGAGGCGTGACCACAGATACGCAGTATTTT. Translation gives CAVRLAGGVTTDTQYF. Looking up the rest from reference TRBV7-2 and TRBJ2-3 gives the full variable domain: GAGVSQSPSNKVTEKGKDVELRCDPISGHTALYWYRQSLGQGLEFLIYFQGNSAPDKSGLPSDRFSAERTGGSVSTLTIQRTQQEDSAVYLCAVRLAGGVTTDTQYFGPGTRLTVL.

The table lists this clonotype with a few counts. CDR3 bases: TGTGCCAGCAGCTTAGGCGCGTGGACTGAAGCTTTCTTT. Its translation: CASSLGAWTEAFF. The chain recombines TRBV7-6 with TRBJ1-1; D is ambiguous. The V gene lost 1 base and the J gene lost 5 bases, with 8 bases spanning the gap. Germline V gene sequence: CDR1 SGHVS, CDR2 FNYEAQ. CDR3 size: 13 residues.

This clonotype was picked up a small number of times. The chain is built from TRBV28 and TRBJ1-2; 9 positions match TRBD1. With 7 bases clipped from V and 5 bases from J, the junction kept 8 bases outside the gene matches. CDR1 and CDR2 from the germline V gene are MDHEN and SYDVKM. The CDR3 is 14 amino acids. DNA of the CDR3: TGTGCCAGCATCCCCGGGACAGGGTTTTATGGCTACACCTTC. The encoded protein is CASIPGTGFYGYTF.

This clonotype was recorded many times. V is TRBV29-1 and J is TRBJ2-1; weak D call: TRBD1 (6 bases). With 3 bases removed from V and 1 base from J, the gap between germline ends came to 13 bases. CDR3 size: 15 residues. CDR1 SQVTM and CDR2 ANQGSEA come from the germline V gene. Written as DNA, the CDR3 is TGCAGCGTTGAGCGTTACAGGGAATCCTACAATGAGCAGTTCTTC. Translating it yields CSVERYRESYNEQFF.

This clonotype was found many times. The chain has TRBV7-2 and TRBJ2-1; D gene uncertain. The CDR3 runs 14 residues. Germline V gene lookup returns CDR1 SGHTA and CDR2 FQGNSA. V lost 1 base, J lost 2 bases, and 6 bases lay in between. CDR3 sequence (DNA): TGTGCCAGCAGCTTAGACAGCCCCTACAATGAGCAGTTCTTC. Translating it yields CASSLDSPYNEQFF.

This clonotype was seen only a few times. Written as DNA, the CDR3 is TGCGCCAGCAGCCCCCTGGACAGGACAGGGTTATACGAGCAGTACTTC. Translating it yields CASSPLDRTGLYEQYF. This rearrangement joins TRBV5-1 to TRBJ2-7; TRBD1 agrees at 8 bases. CDR1 SGHRS and CDR2 YFSETQ come from the germline V gene. This CDR3 has 16 amino acids. V was clipped by 4 bases and J by 4 bases; unmatched bases: 13.

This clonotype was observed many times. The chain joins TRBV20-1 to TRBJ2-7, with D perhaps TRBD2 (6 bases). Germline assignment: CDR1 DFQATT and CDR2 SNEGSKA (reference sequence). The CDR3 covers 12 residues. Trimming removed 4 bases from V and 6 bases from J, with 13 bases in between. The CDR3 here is CSAKRTTAEQYF. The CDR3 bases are TGCAGTGCTAAACGGACTACCGCCGAGCAGTACTTC.

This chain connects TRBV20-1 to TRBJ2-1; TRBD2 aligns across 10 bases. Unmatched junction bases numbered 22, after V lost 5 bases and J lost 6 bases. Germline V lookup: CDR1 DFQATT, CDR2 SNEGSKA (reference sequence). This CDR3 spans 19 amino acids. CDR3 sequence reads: CSAFPANLEREGEGNEQFF. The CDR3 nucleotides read TGCAGTGCTTTCCCCGCTAATCTGGAGCGGGAGGGGGAAGGCAATGAGCAGTTCTTC.

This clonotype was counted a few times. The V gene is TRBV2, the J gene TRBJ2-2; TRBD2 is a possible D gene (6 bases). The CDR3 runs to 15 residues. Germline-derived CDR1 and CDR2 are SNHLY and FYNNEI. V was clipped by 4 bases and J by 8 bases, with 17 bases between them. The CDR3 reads CASSGGGGAGGELFF. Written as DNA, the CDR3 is TGTGCCAGCAGTGGAGGTGGAGGGGCTGGAGGGGAGCTGTTTTTT.

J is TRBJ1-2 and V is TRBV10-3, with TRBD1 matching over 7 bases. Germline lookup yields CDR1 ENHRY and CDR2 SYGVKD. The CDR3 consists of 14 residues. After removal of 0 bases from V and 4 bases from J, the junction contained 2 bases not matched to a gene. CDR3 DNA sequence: TGTGCCATCAGTGAGTCGCAGGGGGTCTATGGCTACACCTTC. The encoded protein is CAISESQGVYGYTF.

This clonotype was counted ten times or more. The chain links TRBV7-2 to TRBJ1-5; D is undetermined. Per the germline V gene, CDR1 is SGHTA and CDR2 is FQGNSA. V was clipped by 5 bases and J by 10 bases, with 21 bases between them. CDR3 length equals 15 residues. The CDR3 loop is CASSPGGYIVKPQHF. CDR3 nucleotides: TGTGCCAGCAGCCCCGGAGGGTATATTGTCAAACCCCAGCATTTT.

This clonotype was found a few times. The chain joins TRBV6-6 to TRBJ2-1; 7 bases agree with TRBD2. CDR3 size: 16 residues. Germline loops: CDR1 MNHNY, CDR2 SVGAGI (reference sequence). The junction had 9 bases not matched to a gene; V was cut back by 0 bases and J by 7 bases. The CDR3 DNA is TGTGCCAGCAGTTACTCATCACTAGCGCCAATTAATGAGCAGTTCTTC. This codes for CASSYSSLAPINEQFF.

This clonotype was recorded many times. This CDR3 reads CASFSSGSSYGYTF. CDR3 bases: TGTGCCAGCTTCAGCAGCGGTTCCTCCTATGGCTACACCTTC. The rearrangement joins TRBV7-8 to TRBJ1-2; D not resolved. Germline assignment: CDR1 SGHVS and CDR2 FQNEAQ. V lost 8 bases, J lost 4 bases, and 17 bases lay in between. The CDR3 runs to 14 residues. Full variable domain (outside the CDR3, taken from reference TRBV7-8 and TRBJ1-2): GAGVSQSPRYKVAKRGQDVALRCDPISGHVSLFWYQQALGQGPEFLTYFQNEAQLDKSGLPSDRFFAERPEGSVSTLKIQRTQQEDSAVYLCASFSSGSSYGYTFGSGTRLTVV.

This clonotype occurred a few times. CDR3: CASAHRNYEQYF. The CDR3 region has the DNA TGTGCCAGCGCCCATCGCAACTACGAGCAGTACTTC. The chain links TRBV7-8 to TRBJ2-7; D not resolved. This CDR3 comprises 12 residues. V dropped 8 bases and J dropped 3 bases, with 11 bases sitting between them. The germline V gene has CDR1 SGHVS and CDR2 FQNEAQ.

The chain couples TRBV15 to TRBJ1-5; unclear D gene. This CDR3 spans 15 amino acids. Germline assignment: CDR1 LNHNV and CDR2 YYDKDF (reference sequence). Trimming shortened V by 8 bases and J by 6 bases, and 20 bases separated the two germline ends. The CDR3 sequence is CATASQAGMGQPQHF. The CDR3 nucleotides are TGTGCCACCGCGTCCCAGGCGGGCATGGGTCAGCCCCAGCATTTT. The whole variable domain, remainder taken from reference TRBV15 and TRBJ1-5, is DAMVIQNPRYQVTQFGKPVTLSCSQTLNHNVMYWYQQKSSQAPKLLFHYYDKDFNNEADTPDNFQSRRPNTSFCFLDIRSPGLGDTAMYLCATASQAGMGQPQHFGDGTRLSIL.

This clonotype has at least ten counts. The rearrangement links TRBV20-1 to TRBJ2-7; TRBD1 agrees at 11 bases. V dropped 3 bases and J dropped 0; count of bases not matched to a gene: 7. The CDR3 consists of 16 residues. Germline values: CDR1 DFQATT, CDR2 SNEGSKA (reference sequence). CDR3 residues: CSARGTGGRFSYEQYF. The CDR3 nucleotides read TGCAGTGCTAGGGGGACAGGGGGTCGTTTCTCCTACGAGCAGTACTTC.

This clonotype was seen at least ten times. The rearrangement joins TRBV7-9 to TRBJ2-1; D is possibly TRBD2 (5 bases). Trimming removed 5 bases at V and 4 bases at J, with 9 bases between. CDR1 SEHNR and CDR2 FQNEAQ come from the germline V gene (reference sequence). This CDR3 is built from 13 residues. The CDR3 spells CASSTRGYNEQFF. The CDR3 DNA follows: TGTGCCAGCAGCACTCGGGGATACAATGAGCAGTTCTTC.